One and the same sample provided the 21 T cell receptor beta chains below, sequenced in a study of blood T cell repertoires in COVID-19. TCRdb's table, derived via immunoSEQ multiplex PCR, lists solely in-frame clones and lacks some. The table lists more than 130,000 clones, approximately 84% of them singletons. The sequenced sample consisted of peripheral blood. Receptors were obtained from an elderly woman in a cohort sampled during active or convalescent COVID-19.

CDR3 coding DNA: TGTGCCAGTATCAAAACAGGGTCCCCCTATGGCTACACCTTC. Its translation: CASIKTGSPYGYTF. V gene TRBV19 combines with J gene TRBJ1-2; a possible D gene is TRBD1 (6 bases). The V and J ends lost 7 bases and 4 bases respectively, with 16 bases between them. From germline, CDR1 is LNHDA and CDR2 SQIVND (reference sequence). CDR3 size: 14 residues. Based on the CDR3 plus reference TRBV19 and TRBJ1-2, the full variable domain is DGGITQSPKYLFRKEGQNVTLSCEQNLNHDAMYWYRQDPGQGLRLIYYSQIVNDFQKGDIAEGYSVSREKKESFPLTVTSAQKNPTAFYLCASIKTGSPYGYTFGSGTRLTVV.

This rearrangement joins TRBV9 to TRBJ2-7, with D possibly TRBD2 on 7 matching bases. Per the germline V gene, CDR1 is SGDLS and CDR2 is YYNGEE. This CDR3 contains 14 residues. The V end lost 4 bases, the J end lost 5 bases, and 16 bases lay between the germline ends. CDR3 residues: CASSPPGGSDEQYF. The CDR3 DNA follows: TGTGCCAGCAGCCCTCCGGGGGGCAGCGACGAGCAGTACTTC.

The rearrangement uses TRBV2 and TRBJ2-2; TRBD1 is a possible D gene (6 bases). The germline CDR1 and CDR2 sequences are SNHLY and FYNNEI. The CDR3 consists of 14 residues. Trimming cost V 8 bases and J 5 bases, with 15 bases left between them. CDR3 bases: TGTGCCAGCTCCTACGATAGGGGGACCGGGGAGCTGTTTTTT. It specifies CASSYDRGTGELFF.

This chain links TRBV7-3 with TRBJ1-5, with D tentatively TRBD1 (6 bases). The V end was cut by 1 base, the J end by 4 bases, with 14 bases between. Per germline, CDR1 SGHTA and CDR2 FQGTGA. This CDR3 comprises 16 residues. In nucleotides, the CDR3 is TGTGCCAGCAGCTTAAACAAGGCAGGGGATAATCAGCCCCAGCATTTT. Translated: CASSLNKAGDNQPQHF.

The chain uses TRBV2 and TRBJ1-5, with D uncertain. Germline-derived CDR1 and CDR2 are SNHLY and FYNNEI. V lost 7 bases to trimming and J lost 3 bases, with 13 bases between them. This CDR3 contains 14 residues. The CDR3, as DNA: TGTGCCAGCACCGCTGACCAGGCCAATCAGCCCCAGCATTTT. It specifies CASTADQANQPQHF.

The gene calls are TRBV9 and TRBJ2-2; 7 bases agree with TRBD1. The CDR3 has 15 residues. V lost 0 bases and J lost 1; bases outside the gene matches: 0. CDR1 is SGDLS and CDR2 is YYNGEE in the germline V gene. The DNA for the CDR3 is TGTGCCAGCAGCGTAGGGACAGGGAACACCGGGGAGCTGTTTTTT. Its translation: CASSVGTGNTGELFF. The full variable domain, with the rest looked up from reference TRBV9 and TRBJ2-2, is DSGVTQTPKHLITATGQRVTLRCSPRSGDLSVYWYQQSLDQGLQFLIQYYNGEERAKGNILERFSAQQFPDLHSELNLSSLELGDSALYFCASSVGTGNTGELFFGEGSRLTVL.

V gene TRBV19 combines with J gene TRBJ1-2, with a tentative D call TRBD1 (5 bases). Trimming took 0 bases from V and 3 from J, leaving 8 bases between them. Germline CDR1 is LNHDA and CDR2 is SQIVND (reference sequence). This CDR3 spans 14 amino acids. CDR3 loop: CASSIDRQHYGYTF. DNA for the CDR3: TGTGCCAGTAGTATAGACCGACAGCACTATGGCTACACCTTC.

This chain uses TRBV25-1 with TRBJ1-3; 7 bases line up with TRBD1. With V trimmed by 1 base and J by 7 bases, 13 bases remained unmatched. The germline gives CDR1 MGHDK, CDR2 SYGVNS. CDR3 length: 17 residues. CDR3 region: CASSEFVITGVVNTIYF. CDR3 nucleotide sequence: TGTGCCAGCAGTGAATTTGTCATAACAGGGGTAGTGAACACCATATATTTT.

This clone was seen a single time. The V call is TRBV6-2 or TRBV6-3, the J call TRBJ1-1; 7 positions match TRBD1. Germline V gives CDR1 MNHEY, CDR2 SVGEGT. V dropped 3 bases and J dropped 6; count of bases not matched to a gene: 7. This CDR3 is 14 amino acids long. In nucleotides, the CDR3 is TGTGCCAGCAGTTATGACAGGGTGACGTCTGAAGCTTTCTTT. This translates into CASSYDRVTSEAFF.

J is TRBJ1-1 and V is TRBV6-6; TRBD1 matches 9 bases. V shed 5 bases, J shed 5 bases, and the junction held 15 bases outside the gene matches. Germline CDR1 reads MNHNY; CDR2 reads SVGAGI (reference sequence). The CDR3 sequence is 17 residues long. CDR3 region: CASSPKQGARDKTEAFF. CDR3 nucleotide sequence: TGTGCCAGCAGTCCTAAACAGGGGGCGCGGGATAAGACTGAAGCTTTCTTT.

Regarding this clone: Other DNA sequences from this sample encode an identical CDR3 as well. CDR3 loop: CASSPLAGGSYEQYF. Written as DNA, the CDR3 is TGCGCCAGCAGCCCGCTAGCGGGGGGCTCCTACGAGCAGTACTTC. The V gene is TRBV5-1, the J gene TRBJ2-7; 11 bases fit TRBD2. Trimming cost V 4 bases and J 0 bases; bases outside gene matches: 3. The germline CDR1 and CDR2 sequences are SGHRS and YFSETQ. The CDR3 contains 15 residues. Combining the CDR3 with reference TRBV5-1 and TRBJ2-7 gives the whole variable domain KAGVTQTPRYLIKTRGQQVTLSCSPISGHRSVSWYQQTPGQGLQFLFEYFSETQRNKGNFPGRFSGRQFSNSRSEMNVSTLELGDSALYLCASSPLAGGSYEQYFGPGTRLTVT.

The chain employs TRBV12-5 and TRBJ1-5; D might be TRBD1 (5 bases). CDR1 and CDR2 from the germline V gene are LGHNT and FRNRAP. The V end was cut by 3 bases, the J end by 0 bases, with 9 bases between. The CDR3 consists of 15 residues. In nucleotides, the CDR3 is TGTGCTAGTGGTTTAGCGGGGGATAGCAATCAGCCCCAGCATTTT. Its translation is CASGLAGDSNQPQHF.

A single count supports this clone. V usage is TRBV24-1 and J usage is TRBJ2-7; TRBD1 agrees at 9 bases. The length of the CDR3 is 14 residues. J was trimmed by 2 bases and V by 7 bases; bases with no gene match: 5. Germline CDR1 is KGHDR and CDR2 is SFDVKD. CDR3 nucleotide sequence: TGTGCCACCAGGGGGACAGGGTCGACCTACGAGCAGTACGTC. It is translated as CATRGTGSTYEQYV.

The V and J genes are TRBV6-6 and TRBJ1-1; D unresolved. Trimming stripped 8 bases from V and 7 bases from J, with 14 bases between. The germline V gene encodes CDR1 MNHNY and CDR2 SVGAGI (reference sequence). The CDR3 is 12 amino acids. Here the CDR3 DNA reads TGTGCCAGCCGCCTACGATCAAATGAAGCTTTCTTT. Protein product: CASRLRSNEAFF.

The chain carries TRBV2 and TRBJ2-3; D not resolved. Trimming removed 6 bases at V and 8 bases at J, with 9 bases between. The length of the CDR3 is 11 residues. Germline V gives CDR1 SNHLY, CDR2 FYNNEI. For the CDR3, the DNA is TGTGCCAGCAGGCACTGGTCTACGCAGTATTTT. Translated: CASRHWSTQYF. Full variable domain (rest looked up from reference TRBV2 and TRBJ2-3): EPEVTQTPSHQVTQMGQEVILRCVPISNHLYFYWYRQILGQKVEFLVSFYNNEISEKSEIFDDQFSVERPDGSNFTLKIRSTKLEDSAMYFCASRHWSTQYFGPGTRLTVL.

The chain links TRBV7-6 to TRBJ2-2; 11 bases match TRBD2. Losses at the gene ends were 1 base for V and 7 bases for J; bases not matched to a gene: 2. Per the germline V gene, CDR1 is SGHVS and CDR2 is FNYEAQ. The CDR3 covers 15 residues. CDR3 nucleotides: TGTGCCAGCAGCTTAGTACTAGCGGGGGTCGGGGAGCTGTTTTTT. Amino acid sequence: CASSLVLAGVGELFF. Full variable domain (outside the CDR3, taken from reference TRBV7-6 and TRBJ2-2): GAGVSQSPRYKVTKRGQDVALRCDPISGHVSLYWYRQALGQGPEFLTYFNYEAQQDKSGLPNDRFSAERPEGSISTLTIQRTEQRDSAMYRCASSLVLAGVGELFFGEGSRLTVL.

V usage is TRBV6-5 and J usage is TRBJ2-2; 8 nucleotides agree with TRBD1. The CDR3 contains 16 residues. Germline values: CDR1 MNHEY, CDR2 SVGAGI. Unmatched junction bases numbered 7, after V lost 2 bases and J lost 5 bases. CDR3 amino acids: CASSYPQGARTGELFF. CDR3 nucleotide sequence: TGTGCCAGCAGTTACCCTCAGGGGGCTCGGACCGGGGAGCTGTTTTTT.

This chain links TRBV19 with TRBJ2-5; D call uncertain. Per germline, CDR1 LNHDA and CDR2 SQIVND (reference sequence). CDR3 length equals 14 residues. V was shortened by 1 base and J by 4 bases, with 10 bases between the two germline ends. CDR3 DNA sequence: TGTGCCAGTAGTATAGCAAGCCCAGGAGAGACCCAGTACTTC. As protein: CASSIASPGETQYF. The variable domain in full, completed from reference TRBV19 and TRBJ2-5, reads DGGITQSPKYLFRKEGQNVTLSCEQNLNHDAMYWYRQDPGQGLRLIYYSQIVNDFQKGDIAEGYSVSREKKESFPLTVTSAQKNPTAFYLCASSIASPGETQYFGPGTRLLVL.

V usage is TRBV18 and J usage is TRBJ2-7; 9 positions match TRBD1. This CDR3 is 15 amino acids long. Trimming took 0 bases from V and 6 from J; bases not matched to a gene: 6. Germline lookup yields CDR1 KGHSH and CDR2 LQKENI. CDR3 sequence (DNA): TGTGCCAGCTCACCACCGGGGGGACAGGGATTCGAGCAGTACTTC. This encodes CASSPPGGQGFEQYF.

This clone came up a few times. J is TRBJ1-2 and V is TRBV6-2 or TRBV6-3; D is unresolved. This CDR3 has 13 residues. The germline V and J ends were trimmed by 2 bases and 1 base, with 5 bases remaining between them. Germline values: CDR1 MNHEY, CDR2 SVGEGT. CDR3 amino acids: CASSYTGNYGYTF. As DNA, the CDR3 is TGTGCCAGCAGTTACACGGGTAACTATGGCTACACCTTC.

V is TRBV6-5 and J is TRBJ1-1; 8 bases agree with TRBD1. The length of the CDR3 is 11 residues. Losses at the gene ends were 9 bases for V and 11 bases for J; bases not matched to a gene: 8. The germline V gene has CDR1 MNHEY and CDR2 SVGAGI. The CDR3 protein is CASSSGQGAFF. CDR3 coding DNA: TGTGCCAGTAGCAGCGGACAGGGCGCTTTCTTT.